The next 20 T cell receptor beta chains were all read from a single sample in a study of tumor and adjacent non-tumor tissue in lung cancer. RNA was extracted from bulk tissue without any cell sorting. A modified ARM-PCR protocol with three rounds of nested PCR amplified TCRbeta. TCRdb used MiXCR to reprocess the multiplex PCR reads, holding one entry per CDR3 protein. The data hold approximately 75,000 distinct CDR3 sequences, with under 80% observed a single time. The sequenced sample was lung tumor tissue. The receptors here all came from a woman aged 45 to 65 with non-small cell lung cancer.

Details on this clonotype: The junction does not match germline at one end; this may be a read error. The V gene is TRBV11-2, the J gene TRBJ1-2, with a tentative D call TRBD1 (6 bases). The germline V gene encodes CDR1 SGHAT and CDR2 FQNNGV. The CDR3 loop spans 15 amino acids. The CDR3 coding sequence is TGTGCCAGCAGTCTAGGGCCGGACAGCAACTATGGCTACATCTTC. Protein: CASSLGPDSNYGYIF. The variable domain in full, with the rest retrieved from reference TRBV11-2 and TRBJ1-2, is EAGVAQSPRYKIIEKRQSVAFWCNPISGHATLYWYQQILGQGPKLLIQFQNNGVVDDSQLPKDRFSAERLKGVDSTLKIQPAKLEDSAVYLCASSLGPDSNYGYIFGSGTRLTVV.

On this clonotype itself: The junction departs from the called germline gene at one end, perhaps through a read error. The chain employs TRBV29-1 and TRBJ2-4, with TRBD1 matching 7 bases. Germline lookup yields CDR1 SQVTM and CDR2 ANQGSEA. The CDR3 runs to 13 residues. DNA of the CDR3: TGCAGCGTCCTAGAGGGGGCCCAAAACCTTCAGTACTTC. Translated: CSVLEGAQNLQYF.

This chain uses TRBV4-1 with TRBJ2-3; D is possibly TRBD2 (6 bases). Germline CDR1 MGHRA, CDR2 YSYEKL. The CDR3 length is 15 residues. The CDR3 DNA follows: TGCACCGGCAGCCAAGTGAGGGACTTCACAGATACGCAGTATTTT. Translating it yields CTGSQVRDFTDTQYF.

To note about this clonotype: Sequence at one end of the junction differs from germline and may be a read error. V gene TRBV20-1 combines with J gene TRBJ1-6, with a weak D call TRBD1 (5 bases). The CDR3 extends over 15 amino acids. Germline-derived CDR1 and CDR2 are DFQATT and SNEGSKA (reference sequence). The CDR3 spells CSASGGTSYNSPLLF. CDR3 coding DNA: TGCAGTGCTAGTGGGGGAACCTCCTATAATTCACCCCTCCTCTTT.

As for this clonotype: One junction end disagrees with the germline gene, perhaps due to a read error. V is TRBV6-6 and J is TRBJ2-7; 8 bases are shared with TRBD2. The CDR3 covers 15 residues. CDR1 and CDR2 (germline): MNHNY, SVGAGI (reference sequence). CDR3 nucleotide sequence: TGTGCCAGCAGTTACTATGGCGGGAGGTGGTACGAGCAATACTTC. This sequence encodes CASSYYGGRWYEQYF.

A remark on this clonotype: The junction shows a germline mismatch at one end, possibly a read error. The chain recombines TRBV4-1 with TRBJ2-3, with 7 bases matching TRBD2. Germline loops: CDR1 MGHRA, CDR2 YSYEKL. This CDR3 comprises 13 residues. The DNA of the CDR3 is TGCGCTAGTCATACTAGCGTCACAGATACGCACTATTTT. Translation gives CASHTSVTDTHYF.

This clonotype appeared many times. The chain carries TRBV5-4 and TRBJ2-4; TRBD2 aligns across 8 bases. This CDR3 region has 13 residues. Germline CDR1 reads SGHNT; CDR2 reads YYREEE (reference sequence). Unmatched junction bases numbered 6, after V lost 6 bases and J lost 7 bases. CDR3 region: CASTYERENIQYF. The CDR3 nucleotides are TGTGCCAGCACTTACGAGCGGGAGAACATTCAGTACTTC.

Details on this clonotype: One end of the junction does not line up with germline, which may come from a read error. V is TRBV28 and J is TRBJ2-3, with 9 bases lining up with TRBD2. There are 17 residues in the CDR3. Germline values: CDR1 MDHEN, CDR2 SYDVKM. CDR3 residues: CVSSLLGLAPSTDTKYF. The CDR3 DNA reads TGTGTCAGCAGCCTTCTTGGACTAGCGCCTAGCACAGATACGAAGTATTTC.

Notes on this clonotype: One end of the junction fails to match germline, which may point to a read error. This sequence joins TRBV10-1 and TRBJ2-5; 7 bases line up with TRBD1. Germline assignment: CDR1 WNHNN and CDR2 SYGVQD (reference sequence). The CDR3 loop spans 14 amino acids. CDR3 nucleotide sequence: TGTGTCAGCAGTCCGACAGGGATGACCGAGACCCAATACTTC. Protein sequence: CVSSPTGMTETQYF.

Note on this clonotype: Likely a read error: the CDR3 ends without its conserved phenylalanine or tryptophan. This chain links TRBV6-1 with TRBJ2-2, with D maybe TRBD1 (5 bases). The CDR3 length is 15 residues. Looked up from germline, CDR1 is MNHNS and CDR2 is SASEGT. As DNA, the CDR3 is TGTGCCACCAGTAATCAGGACACCCACACCGGGGAGCTGTTTGTT. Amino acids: CATSNQDTHTGELFV.

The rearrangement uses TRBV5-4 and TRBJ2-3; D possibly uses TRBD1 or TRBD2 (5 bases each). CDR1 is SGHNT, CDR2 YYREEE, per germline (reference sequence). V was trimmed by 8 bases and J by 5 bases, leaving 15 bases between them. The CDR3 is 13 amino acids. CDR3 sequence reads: CARSIPGQDTQYF. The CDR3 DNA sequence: TGTGCCAGGAGCATCCCGGGGCAAGATACGCAGTATTTT.

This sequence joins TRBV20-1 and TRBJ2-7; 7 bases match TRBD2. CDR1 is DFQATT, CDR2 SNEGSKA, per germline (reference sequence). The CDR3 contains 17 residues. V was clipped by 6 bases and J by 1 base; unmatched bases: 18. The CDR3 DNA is TGCAGTGCAAATTTCCCCTCAGCGGGACGGAGATCCTACGAGCAGTACTTC. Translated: CSANFPSAGRRSYEQYF.

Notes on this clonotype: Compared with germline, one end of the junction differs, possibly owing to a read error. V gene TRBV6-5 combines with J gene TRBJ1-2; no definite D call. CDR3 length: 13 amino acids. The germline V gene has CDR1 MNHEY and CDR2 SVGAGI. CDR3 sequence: CASSRDGGRIYAF. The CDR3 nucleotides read TGTGCCAGCAGTCGGGATGGAGGTAGGATCTACGCCTTC.

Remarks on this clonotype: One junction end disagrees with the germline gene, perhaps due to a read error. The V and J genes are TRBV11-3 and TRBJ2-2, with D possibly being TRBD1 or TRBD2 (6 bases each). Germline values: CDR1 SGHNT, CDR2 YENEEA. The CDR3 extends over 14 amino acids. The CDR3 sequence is CASKLSGDTGEPFF. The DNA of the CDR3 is TGTGCCAGCAAATTATCGGGGGACACCGGGGAGCCGTTTTTT.

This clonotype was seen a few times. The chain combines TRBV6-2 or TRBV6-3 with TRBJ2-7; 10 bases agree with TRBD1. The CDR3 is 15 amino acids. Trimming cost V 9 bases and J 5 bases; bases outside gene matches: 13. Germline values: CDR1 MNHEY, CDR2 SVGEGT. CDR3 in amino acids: CASQLPGQGTNEQYF. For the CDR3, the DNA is TGTGCCAGTCAGCTACCGGGACAGGGGACCAACGAGCAGTACTTC.

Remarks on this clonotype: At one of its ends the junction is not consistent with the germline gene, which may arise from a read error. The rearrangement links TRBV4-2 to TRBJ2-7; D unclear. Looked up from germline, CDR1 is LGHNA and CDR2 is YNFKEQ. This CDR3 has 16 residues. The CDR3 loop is CASSQDSTFSSYEQYF. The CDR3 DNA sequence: TGTGCCAGCAGCCAAGATAGTACCTTCAGCTCCTATGAGCAGTACTTC.

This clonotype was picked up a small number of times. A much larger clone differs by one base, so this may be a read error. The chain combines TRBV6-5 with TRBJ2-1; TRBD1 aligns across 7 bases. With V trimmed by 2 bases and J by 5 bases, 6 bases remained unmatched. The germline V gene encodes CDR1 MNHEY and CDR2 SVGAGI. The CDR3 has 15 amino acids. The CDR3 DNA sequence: TGTGCCAGCAGTTACGACGGGACAGTCCACAATGAGCAGTTCTTC. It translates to CASSYDGTVHNEQFF.

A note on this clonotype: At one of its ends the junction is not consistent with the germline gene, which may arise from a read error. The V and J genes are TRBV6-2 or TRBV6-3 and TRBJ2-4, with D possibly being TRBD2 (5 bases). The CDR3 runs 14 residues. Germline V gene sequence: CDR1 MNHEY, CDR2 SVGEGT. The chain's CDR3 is CAGSPHERQNIQYF. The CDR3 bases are TGTGCCGGCAGTCCCCACGAGCGGCAAAACATTCAGTACTTT.

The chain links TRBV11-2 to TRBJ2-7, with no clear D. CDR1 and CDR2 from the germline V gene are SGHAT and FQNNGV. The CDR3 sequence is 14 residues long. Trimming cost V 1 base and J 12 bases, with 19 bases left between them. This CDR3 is CASSLVRNSYKRYF. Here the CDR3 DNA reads TGTGCCAGCAGCTTAGTTAGGAACAGCTACAAGCGGTACTTC.

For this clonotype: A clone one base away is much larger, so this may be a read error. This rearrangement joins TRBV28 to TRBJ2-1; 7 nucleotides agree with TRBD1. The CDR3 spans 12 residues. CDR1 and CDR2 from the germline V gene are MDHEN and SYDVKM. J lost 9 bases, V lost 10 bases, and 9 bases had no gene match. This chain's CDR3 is CATTGELGEQFF. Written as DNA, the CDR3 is TGTGCCACCACAGGGGAACTGGGTGAGCAGTTCTTC.